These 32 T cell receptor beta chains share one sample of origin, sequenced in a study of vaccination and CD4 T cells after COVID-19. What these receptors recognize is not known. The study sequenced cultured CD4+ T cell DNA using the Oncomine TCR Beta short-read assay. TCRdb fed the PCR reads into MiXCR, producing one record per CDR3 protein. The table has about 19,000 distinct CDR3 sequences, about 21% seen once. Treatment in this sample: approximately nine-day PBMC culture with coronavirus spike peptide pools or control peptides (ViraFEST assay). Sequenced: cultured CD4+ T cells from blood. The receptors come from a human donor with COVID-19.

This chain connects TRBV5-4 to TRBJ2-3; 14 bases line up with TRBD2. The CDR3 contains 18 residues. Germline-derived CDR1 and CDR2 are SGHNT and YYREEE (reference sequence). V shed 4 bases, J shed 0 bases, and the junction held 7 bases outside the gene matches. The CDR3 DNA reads TGTGCCAGCAGCGCGGGACTAGCGGGGGCATTAAGCACAGATACGCAGTATTTT. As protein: CASSAGLAGALSTDTQYF.

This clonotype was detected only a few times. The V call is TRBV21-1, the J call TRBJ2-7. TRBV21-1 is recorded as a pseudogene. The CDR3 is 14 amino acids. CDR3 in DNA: TGTGCCAGCAGCAACTACCGGAGCTCCTACGAGCAGTACTTC. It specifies CASSNYRSSYEQYF.

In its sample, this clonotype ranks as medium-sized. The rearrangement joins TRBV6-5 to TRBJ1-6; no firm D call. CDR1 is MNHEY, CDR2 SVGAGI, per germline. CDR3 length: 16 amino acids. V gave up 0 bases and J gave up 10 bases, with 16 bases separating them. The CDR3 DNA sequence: TGTGCCAGCAGTTACTCTCCAGCCGTCGGCAAATCACCCCTCCACTTT. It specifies CASSYSPAVGKSPLHF.

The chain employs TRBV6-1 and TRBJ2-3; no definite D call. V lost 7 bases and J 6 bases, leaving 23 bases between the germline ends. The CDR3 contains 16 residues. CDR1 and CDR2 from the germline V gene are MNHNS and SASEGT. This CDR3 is CASTFGMDPRRDTQYF. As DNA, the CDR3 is TGTGCCAGCACCTTCGGTATGGACCCAAGGCGCGATACGCAGTATTTT.

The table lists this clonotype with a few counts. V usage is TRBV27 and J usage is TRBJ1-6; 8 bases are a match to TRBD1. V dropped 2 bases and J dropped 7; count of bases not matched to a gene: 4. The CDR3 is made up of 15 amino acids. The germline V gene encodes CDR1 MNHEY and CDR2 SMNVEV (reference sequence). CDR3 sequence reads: CASSLRQGLNSPLHF. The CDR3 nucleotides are TGTGCCAGCAGTTTAAGACAGGGGCTCAATTCACCCCTCCACTTT.

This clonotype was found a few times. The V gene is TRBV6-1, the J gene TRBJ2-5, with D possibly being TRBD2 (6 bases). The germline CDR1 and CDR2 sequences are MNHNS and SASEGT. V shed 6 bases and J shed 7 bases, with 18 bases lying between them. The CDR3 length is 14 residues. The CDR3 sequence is CASRGSTSSATQYF. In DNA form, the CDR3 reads TGTGCCAGCAGGGGTTCGACTAGTTCCGCGACCCAGTACTTC.

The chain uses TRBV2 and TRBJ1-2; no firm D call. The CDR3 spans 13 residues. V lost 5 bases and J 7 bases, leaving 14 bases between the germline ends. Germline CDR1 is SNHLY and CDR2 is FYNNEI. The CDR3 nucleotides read TGTGCCAGCAGTTCTGCGGCCGCTCCTGGCTACACCTTC. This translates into CASSSAAAPGYTF.

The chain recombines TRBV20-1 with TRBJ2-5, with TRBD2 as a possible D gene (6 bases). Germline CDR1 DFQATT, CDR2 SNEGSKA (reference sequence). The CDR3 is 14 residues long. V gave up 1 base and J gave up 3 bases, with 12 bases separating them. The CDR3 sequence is CSARGYGGEETQYF. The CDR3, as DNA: TGCAGTGCTAGAGGGTATGGCGGGGAAGAGACCCAGTACTTC.

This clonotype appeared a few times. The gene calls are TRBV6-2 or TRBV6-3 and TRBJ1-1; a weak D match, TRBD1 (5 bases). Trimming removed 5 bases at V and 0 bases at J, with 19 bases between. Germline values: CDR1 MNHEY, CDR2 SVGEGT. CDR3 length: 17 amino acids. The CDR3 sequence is CASSHRPQGTVNTEAFF. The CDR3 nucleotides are TGTGCCAGCAGTCACCGACCTCAAGGGACGGTGAACACTGAAGCTTTCTTT.

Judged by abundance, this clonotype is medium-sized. CDR3 in DNA: TGTGCCAGCAGGGCGGGGGACAGGGGTGACTATGGCTACACCTTC. Amino acids: CASRAGDRGDYGYTF. The chain joins TRBV6-1 to TRBJ1-2; 10 bases map to TRBD1. The CDR3 spans 15 residues. Germline trimming cut 6 bases from V and 3 bases from J; bases unmatched to any gene: 7. CDR1 is MNHNS, CDR2 SASEGT, per germline.

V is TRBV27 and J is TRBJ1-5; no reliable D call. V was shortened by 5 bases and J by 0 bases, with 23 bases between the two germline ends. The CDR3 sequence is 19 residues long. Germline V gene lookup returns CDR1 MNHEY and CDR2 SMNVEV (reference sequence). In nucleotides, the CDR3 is TGTGCCAGCAGTCACCAAACTCTAGACGGGCCTTATAGCAATCAGCCCCAGCATTTT. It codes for CASSHQTLDGPYSNQPQHF.

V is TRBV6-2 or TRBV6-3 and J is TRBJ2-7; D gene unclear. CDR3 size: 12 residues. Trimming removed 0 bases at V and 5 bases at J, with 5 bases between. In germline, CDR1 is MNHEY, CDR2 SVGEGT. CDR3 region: CASSYSLHEQYF. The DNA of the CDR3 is TGTGCCAGCAGTTACTCTTTGCACGAGCAGTACTTC.

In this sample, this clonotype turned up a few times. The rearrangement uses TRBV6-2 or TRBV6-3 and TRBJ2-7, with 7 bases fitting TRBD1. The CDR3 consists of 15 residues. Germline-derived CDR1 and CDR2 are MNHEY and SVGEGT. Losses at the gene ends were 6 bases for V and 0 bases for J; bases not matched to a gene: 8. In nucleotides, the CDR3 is TGTGCCAGCAGGTCCTCGGGACAGAGCTCCTACGAGCAGTACTTC. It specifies CASRSSGQSSYEQYF.

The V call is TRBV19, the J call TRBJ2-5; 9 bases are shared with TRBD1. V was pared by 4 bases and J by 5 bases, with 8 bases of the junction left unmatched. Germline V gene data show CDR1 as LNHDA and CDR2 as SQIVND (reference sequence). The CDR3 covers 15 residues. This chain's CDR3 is CASSKEGQGYETQYF. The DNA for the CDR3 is TGTGCCAGTAGTAAGGAAGGACAGGGGTACGAGACCCAGTACTTC.

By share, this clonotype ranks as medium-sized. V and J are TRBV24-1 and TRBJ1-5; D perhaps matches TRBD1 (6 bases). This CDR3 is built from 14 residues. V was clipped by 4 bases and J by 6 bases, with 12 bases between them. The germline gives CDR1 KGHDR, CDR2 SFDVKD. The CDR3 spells CATSESGAGQPQHF. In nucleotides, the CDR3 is TGTGCCACCAGTGAGTCAGGGGCTGGTCAGCCCCAGCATTTT.

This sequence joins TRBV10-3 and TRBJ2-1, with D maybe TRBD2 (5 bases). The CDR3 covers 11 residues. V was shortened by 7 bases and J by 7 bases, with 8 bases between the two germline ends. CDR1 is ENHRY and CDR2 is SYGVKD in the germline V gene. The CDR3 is CAITTGNEQFF. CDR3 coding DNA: TGTGCCATCACGACGGGGAATGAGCAGTTCTTC.

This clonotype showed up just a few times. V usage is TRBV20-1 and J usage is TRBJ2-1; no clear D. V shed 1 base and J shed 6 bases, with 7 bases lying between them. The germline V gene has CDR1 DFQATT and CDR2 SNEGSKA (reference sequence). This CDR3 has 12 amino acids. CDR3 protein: CSARGRVNEQFF. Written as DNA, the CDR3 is TGCAGTGCTAGAGGAAGAGTCAATGAGCAGTTCTTC.

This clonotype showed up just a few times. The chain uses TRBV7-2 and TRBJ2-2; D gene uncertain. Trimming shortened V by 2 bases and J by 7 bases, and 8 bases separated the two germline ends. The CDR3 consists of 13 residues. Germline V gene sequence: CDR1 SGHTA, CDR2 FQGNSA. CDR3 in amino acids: CASSLTEYGELFF. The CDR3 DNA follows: TGTGCCAGCAGCTTAACGGAGTACGGGGAGCTGTTTTTT.

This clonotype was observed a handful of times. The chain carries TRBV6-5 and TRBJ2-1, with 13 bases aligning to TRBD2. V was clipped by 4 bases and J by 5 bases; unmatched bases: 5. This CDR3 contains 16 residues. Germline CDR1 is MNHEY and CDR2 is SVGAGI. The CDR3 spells CASSLTSGGINNEQFF. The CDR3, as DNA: TGTGCCAGCAGTTTGACTAGCGGGGGGATAAACAATGAGCAGTTCTTC.

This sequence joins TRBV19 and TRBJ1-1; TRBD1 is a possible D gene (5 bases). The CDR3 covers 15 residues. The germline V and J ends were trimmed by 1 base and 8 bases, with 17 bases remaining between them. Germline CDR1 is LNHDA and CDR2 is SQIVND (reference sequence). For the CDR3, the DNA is TGTGCCAGTAGTATAGTTGGTCGCAGGGACCTAGAAGCTTTCTTT. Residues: CASSIVGRRDLEAFF.

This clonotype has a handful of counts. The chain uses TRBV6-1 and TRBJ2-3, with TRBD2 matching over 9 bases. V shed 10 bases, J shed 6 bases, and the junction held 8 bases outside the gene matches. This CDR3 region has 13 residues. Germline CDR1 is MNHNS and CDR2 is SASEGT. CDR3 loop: CANAGGPIDTQYF. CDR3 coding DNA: TGTGCCAACGCGGGGGGGCCCATTGATACGCAGTATTTT.

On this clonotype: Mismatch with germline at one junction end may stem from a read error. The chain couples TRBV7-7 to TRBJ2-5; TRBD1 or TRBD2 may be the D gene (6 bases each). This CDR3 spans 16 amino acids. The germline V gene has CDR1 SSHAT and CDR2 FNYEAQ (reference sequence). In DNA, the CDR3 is TGTGCTAGCAGCCGAGCACCGGGGGCGGGAAGAGAGACCCAGTACTTC. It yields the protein CASSRAPGAGRETQYF.

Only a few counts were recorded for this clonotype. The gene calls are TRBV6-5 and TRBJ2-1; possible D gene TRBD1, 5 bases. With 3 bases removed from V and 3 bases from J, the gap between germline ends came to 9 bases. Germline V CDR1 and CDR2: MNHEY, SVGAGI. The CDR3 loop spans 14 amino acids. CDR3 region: CASSYAGNYNEQFF. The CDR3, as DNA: TGTGCCAGCAGTTATGCAGGGAACTACAATGAGCAGTTCTTC.

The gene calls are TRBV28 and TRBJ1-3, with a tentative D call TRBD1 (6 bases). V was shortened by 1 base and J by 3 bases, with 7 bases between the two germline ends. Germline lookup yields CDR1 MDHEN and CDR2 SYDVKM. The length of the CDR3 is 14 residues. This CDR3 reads CASSLSRGGNTIYF. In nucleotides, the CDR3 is TGTGCCAGCAGTTTATCCAGGGGTGGAAACACCATATATTTT.

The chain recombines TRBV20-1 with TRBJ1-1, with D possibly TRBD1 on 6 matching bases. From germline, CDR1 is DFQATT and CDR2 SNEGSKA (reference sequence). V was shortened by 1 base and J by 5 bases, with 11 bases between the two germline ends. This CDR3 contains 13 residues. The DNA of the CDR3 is TGCAGTGCTAGAGTAACAGGGCGGACTGAAGCTTTCTTT. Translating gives CSARVTGRTEAFF.

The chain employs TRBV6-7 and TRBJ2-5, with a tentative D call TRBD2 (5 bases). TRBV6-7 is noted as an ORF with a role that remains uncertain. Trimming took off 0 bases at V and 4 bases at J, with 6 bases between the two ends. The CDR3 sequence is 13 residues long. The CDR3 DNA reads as TGTGCCAGCAGTTACTCTCGGGGAGAGACCCAGTACTTC. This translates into CASSYSRGETQYF.

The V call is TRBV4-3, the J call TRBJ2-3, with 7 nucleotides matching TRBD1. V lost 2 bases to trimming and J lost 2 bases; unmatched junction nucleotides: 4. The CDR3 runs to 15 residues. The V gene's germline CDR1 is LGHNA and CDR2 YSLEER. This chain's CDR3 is CASSQLTGSTDTQYF. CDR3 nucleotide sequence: TGCGCCAGCAGCCAACTGACAGGGTCCACAGATACGCAGTATTTT.

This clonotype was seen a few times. CDR3 DNA sequence: TGTGCCACCAGTGACCACAGGGGAGACTCTCAAGAGACCCAGTACTTC. Its protein is CATSDHRGDSQETQYF. V usage is TRBV24-1 and J usage is TRBJ2-5; 7 bases are a match to TRBD1. Germline-derived CDR1 and CDR2 are KGHDR and SFDVKD. Losses at the gene ends were 4 bases for V and 2 bases for J; bases not matched to a gene: 9. The CDR3 extends over 16 amino acids.

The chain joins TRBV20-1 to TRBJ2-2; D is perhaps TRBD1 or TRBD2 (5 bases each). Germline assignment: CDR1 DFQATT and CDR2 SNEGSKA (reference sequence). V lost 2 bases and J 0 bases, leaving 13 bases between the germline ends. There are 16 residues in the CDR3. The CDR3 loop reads CSARPVGRPNTGELFF. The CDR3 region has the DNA TGCAGTGCTAGACCTGTGGGACGGCCGAACACCGGGGAGCTGTTTTTT.

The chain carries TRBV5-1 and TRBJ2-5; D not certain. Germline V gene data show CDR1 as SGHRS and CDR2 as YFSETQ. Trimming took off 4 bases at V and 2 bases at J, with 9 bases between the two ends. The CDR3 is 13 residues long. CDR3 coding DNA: TGCGCCAGCAGCGTCGGCCAGCAAGAGACCCAGTACTTC. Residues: CASSVGQQETQYF.

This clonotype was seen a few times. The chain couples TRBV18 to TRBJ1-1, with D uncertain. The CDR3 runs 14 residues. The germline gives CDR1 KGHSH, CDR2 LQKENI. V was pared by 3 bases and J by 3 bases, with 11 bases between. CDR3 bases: TGTGCCAGCTCACCCTCGGGAGGACACACTGAAGCTTTCTTT. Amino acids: CASSPSGGHTEAFF.

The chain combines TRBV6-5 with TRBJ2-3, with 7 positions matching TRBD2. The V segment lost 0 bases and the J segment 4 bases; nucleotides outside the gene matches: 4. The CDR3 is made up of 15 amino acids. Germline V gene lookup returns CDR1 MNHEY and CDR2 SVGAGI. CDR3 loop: CASSYSSGAPDTQYF. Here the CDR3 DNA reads TGTGCCAGCAGTTACTCGAGCGGGGCCCCAGATACGCAGTATTTT.